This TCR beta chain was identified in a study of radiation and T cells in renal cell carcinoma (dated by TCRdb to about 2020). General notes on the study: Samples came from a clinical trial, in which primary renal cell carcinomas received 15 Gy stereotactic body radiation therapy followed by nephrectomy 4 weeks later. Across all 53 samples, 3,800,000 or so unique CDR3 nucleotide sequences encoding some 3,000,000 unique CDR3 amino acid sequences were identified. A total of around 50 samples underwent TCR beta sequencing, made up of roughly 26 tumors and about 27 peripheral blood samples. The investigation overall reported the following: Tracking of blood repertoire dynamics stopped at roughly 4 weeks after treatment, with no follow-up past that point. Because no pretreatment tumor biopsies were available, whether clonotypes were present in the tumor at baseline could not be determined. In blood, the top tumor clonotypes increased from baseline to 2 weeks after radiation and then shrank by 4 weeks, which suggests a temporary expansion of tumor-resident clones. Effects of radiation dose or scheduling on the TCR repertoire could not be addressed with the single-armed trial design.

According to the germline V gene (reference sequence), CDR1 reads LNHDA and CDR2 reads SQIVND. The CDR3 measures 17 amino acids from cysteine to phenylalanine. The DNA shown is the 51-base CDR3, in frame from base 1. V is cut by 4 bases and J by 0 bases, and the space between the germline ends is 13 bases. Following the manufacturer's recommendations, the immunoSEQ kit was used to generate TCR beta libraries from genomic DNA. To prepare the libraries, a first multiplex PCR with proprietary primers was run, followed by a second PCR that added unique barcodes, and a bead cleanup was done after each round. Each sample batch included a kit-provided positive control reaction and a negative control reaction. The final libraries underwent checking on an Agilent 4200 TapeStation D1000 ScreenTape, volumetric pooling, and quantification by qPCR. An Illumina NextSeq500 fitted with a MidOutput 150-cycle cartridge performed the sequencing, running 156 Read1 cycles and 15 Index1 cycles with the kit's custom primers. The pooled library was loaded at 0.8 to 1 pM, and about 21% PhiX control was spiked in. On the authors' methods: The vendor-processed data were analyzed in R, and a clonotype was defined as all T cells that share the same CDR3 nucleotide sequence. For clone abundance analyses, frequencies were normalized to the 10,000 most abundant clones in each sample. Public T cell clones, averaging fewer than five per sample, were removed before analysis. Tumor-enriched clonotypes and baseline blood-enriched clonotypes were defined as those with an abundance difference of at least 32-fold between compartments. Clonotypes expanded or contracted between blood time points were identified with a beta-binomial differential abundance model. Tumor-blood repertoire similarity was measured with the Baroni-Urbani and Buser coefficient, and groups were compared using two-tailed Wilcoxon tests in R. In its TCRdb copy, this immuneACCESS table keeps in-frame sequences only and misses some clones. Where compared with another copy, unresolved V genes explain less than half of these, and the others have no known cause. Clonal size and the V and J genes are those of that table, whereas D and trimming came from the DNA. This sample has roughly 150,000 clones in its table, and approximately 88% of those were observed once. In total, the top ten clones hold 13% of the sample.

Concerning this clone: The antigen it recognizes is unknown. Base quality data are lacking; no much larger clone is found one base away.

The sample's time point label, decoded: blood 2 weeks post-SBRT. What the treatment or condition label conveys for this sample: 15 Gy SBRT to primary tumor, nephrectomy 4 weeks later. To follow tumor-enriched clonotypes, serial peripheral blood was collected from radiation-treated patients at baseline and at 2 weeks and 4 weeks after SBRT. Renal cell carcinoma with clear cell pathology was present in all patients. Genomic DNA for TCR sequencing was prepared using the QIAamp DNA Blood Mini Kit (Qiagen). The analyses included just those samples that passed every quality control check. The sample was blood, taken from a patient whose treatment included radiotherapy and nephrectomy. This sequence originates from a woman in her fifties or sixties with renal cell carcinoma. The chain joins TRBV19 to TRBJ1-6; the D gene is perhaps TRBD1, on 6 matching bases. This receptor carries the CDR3 CASSRPTGSSYNSPLHF. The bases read TGTGCCAGTAGTAGGCCAACAGGGAGCTCCTATAATTCACCCCTCCACTTT.